This entry lists 9 T cell receptor beta chains sequenced from one sample in a study of chemoradiotherapy in HPV16-positive cancers. TCRdb keeps only in-frame clones here, not all; method: immunoSEQ multiplex PCR. The sample has 25,000 to 30,000 clones, 91% seen once. Here the sequenced sample was blood, taken from a patient who underwent chemoradiotherapy. These receptors all come from a human donor with HPV-associated anogenital cancer.

This rearrangement joins TRBV2 to TRBJ2-5; the D gene is possibly TRBD2 (6 bases). Germline V gene lookup returns CDR1 SNHLY and CDR2 FYNNEI. This CDR3 contains 15 residues. V was cut by 2 bases and J by 8 bases, with 18 bases left in between. The CDR3 spells CASSENGQPGGTQYF. CDR3 nucleotide sequence: TGTGCCAGCAGTGAAAACGGGCAGCCCGGGGGAACCCAGTACTTC.

V and J are TRBV5-1 and TRBJ2-5; 11 nucleotides line up with TRBD1. The V segment lost 4 bases and the J segment 3 bases; nucleotides outside the gene matches: 2. The CDR3 length is 14 residues. Per germline, CDR1 SGHRS and CDR2 YFSETQ. The DNA for the CDR3 is TGCGCCAGCAGCCCGGGACAGGGGGAAGAGACCCAGTACTTC. This codes for CASSPGQGEETQYF.

The chain couples TRBV18 to TRBJ2-7, with 8 bases that match TRBD2. From germline, CDR1 is KGHSH and CDR2 LQKENI. This CDR3 comprises 13 residues. V dropped 4 bases and J dropped 3; count of bases not matched to a gene: 2. The CDR3 spells CASSRSGSYEQYF. The CDR3 DNA sequence: TGTGCCAGCTCACGAAGCGGGAGCTACGAGCAGTACTTC.

This clone came up once. The V gene is TRBV5-1, the J gene TRBJ2-3; no clear D gene. The V end lost 2 bases, the J end lost 8 bases, and 6 bases lay between the germline ends. CDR1 is SGHRS and CDR2 is YFSETQ in the germline V gene. The CDR3 is made up of 11 amino acids. CDR3 protein: CASSFGGTQYF. The CDR3 bases are TGCGCCAGCAGCTTCGGCGGTACGCAGTATTTT.

This rearrangement joins TRBV4-2 to TRBJ2-7; D may be TRBD1 (6 bases). In germline, CDR1 is LGHNA, CDR2 YNFKEQ. The ends were cut back, 0 bases at V and 0 bases at J, with 12 bases in the middle. The length of the CDR3 is 16 residues. CDR3 coding DNA: TGTGCCAGCAGCCAAGAAGATCAGGGGATCTCCTACGAGCAGTACTTC. Its translation: CASSQEDQGISYEQYF.

The table lists this clone with a count of one. The chain combines TRBV5-1 with TRBJ2-1; TRBD2 might be the D (5 bases). The germline V and J ends were trimmed by 6 bases and 1 base, with 14 bases remaining between them. The CDR3 has 15 amino acids. CDR1 is SGHRS and CDR2 is YFSETQ in the germline V gene. The CDR3 here is CASTERAASYNEQFF. The CDR3 DNA reads TGCGCCAGCACCGAGAGGGCAGCATCCTACAATGAGCAGTTCTTC.

This chain uses TRBV30 with TRBJ1-2; 8 nucleotides match TRBD1. Germline V gene sequence: CDR1 GTSNPN, CDR2 SVGIG (reference sequence). Losses at the gene ends were 3 bases for V and 7 bases for J; bases not matched to a gene: 13. This CDR3 is built from 15 residues. The CDR3 loop reads CAWSLLGQGSAGYTF. The CDR3 region has the DNA TGTGCCTGGAGCCTCCTCGGACAGGGATCTGCTGGCTACACCTTC.

This chain joins TRBV27 and TRBJ2-7; weak D call: TRBD2 (5 bases). The CDR3 extends over 16 amino acids. With 2 bases removed from V and 0 bases from J, the gap between germline ends came to 14 bases. The germline CDR1 and CDR2 sequences are MNHEY and SMNVEV (reference sequence). CDR3 residues: CASSLDYSLSSYEQYF. The DNA of the CDR3 is TGTGCCAGCAGTTTAGACTACAGCCTTAGCTCCTACGAGCAGTACTTC.

This chain joins TRBV6-6 and TRBJ2-1; D unresolved. Looked up from germline, CDR1 is MNHNY and CDR2 is SVGAGI (reference sequence). This CDR3 is built from 13 residues. Trimming removed 5 bases from V and 4 bases from J, with 9 bases in between. CDR3 in DNA: TGTGCCAGCAGTCATGACATATACAATGAGCAGTTCTTC. This gives the protein CASSHDIYNEQFF.